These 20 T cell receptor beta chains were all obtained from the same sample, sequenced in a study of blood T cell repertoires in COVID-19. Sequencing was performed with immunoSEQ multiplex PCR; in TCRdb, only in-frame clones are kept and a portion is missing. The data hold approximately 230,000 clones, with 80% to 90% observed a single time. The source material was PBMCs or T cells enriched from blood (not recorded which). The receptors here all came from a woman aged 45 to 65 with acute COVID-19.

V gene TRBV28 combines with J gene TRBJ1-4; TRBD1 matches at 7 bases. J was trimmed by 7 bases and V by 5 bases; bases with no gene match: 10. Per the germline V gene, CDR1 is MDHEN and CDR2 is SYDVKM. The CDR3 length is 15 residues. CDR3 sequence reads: CASSPRTGVGEKLFF. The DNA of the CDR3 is TGTGCCAGCAGTCCCAGGACAGGCGTGGGTGAAAAACTGTTTTTT.

The CDR3 bases are TGCGCCAGCAGCCAAGATGGGGGGGGAGTTGACACTGAAGCTTTCTTT. This encodes CASSQDGGGVDTEAFF. This chain uses TRBV4-1 with TRBJ1-1, with D possibly being TRBD1 (5 bases). This CDR3 contains 16 residues. With 0 bases removed from V and 3 bases from J, the gap between germline ends came to 14 bases. Germline V lookup: CDR1 MGHRA, CDR2 YSYEKL.

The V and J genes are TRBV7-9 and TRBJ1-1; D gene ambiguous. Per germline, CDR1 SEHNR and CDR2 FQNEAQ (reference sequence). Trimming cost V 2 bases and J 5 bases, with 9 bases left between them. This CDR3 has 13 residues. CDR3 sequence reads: CASSLRRETEAFF. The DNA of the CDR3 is TGTGCCAGCAGCTTACGAAGGGAGACTGAAGCTTTCTTT.

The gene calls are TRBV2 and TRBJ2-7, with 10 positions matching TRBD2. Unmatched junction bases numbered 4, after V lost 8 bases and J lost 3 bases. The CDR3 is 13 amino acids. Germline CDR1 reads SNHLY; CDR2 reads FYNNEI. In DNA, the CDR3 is TGTGCCAGCGGGCTAGCGGGAGTCTACGAGCAGTACTTC. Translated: CASGLAGVYEQYF.

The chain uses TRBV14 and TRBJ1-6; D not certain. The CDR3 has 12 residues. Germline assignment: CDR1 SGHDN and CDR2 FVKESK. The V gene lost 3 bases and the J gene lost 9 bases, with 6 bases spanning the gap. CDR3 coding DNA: TGTGCCAGCAGCCAGCTCGGTTCACCCCTCCACTTT. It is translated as CASSQLGSPLHF.

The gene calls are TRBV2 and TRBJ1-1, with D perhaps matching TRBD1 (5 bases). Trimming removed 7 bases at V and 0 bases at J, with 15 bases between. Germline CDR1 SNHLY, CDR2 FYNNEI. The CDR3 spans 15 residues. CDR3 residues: CASTGGGFMNTEAFF. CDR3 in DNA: TGTGCCAGCACCGGGGGAGGGTTCATGAACACTGAAGCTTTCTTT.

This CDR3 reads CACAEGLAGGVAYF. CDR3 DNA: TGTGCCTGTGCGGAAGGACTAGCGGGAGGTGTTGCGTACTTC. The chain is built from TRBV5-5 and TRBJ2-7, with TRBD2 identical over 14 bases. CDR3 length equals 14 residues. With 10 bases clipped from V and 12 bases from J, the junction kept 15 bases outside the gene matches. Germline V gene sequence: CDR1 SGHKS, CDR2 YYEKEE (reference sequence).

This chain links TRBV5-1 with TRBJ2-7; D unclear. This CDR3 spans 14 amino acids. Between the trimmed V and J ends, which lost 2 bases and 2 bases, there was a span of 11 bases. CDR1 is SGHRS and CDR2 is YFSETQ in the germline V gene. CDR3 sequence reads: CASSFSEPAYEQYF. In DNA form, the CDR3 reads TGCGCCAGCAGCTTCTCCGAACCAGCCTACGAGCAGTACTTC.

The CDR3 reads CASSYRTGRHNEQFF. CDR3 nucleotides: TGTGCCAGCAGTTACAGGACAGGCCGACACAATGAGCAGTTCTTC. The chain recombines TRBV6-6 with TRBJ2-1, with 7 bases fitting TRBD1. The CDR3 totals 15 residues. The germline gives CDR1 MNHNY, CDR2 SVGAGI (reference sequence). V shed 2 bases, J shed 5 bases, and the junction held 6 bases outside the gene matches.

CDR3 in DNA: TGTGCCAGCAGTTTATCATTCGAGCAGTACTTC. Protein sequence: CASSLSFEQYF. The chain links TRBV12-3 or TRBV12-4 to TRBJ2-7, with D hard to call. Trimming left V 2 bases short and J 6 bases short, with 5 bases between. The CDR3 covers 11 residues.

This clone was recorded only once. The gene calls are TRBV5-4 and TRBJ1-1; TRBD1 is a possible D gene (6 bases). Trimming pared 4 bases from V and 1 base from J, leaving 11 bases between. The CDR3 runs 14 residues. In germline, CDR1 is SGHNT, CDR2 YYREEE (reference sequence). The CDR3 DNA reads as TGTGCCAGCAGCCCAGGGGTCCGGAACACTGAAGCTTTCTTT. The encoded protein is CASSPGVRNTEAFF.

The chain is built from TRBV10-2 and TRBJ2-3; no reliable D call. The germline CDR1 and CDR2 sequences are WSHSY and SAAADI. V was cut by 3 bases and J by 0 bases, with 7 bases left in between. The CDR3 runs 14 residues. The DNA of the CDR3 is TGCGCCAGCAGTGATCGGGTTAGCACAGATACGCAGTATTTT. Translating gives CASSDRVSTDTQYF.

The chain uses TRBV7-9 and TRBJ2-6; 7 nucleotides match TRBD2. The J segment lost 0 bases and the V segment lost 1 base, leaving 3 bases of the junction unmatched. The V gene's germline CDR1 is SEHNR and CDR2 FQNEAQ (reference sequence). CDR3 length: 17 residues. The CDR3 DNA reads TGTGCCAGCAGCTTAGTTGGGGACTACTCTGGGGCCAACGTCCTGACTTTC. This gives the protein CASSLVGDYSGANVLTF.

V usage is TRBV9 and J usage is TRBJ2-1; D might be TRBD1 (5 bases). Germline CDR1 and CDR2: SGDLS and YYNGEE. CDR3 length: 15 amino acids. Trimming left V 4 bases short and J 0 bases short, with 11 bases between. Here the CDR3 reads CASSLQTVSYNEQFF. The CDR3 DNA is TGTGCCAGCAGCCTTCAGACAGTCTCCTACAATGAGCAGTTCTTC.

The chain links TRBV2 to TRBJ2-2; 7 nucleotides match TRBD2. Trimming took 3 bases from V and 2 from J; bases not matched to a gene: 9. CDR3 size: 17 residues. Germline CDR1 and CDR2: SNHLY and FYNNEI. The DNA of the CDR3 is TGTGCCAGCAGTGAGTGGCTAGCGGAACTTAACACCGGGGAGCTGTTTTTT. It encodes CASSEWLAELNTGELFF.

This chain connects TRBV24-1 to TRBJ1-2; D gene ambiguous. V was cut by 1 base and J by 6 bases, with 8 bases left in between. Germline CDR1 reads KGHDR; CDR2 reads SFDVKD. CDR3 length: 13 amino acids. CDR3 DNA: TGTGCCACCAGTGATTTTAGTGAGCATGGCTACACCTTC. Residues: CATSDFSEHGYTF.

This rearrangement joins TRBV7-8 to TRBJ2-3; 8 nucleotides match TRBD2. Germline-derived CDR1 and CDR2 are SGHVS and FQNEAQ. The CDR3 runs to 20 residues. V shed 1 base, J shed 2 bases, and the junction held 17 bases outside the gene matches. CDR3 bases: TGTGCCAGCAGCTTAGATCCCCGCCTTGAGGTAGCGGGATTCACAGATACGCAGTATTTT. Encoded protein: CASSLDPRLEVAGFTDTQYF.

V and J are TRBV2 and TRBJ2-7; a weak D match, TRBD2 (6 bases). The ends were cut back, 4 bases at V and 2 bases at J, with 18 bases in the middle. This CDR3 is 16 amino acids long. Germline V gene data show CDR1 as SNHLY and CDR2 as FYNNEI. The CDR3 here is CASSVEEAGLPYEQYF. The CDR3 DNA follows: TGTGCCAGCAGTGTCGAGGAAGCGGGCCTTCCCTACGAGCAGTACTTC.

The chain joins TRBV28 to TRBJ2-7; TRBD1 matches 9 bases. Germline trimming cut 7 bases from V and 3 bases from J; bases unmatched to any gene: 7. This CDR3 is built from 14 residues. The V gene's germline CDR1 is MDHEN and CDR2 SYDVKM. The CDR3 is CASMDRGKGYEQYF. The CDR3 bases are TGTGCCAGCATGGACAGGGGAAAAGGCTACGAGCAGTACTTC.

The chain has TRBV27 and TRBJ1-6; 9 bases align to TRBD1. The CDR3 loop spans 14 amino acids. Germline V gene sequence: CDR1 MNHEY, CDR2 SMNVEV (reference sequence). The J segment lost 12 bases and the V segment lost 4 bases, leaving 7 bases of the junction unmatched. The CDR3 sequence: CASSSGQGLIPLHF. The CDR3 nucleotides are TGTGCCAGCAGTTCGGGACAGGGCTTAATACCCCTCCACTTT.